This T cell receptor (beta chain) was profiled in a study of Ad26.COV2.S vaccination and SARS-CoV-2 variants. Study context: Within the COV1001 Ad26.COV2.S trial arm, the donor was enrolled. General observations from the study: Comparable non-spike TCR breadth was observed in vaccine and placebo recipients.

Produced via immunoSEQ multiplex PCR; TCRdb's table is partial and in-frame only. Of roughly 420,000 clones listed, over 75% are singletons. On this clone: Its matching antigen is unknown.

Germline CDR1 SGHRS, CDR2 YFSETQ. This CDR3 has 14 amino acids. The junction had 7 bases not matched to a gene; V was cut back by 2 bases and J by 6 bases. This sample's treatment: roughly 19 received Ad26.COV2.S at low or high dose, single or two shots; about five received placebo; per-sample allocation not given. Samples analyzed were those drawn on day 63 after the first vaccine or placebo injection. The sequence was obtained from a person between 18 and 59 years old who received the Ad26.COV2.S COVID-19 vaccine or a placebo. The material was peripheral blood, obtained in a trial of Ad26.COV2.S vaccine versus placebo. The rearrangement links TRBV5-1 to TRBJ1-1; 7 positions match TRBD1. CDR3 nucleotide sequence: TGCGCCAGCAGCTTATCAGGGGGAGTCGCTGAAGCTTTCTTT. Encoded protein: CASSLSGGVAEAFF.